Below, one T cell receptor (beta chain) is given with its context. These data originate in a study of shared clonotypes between healthy human individuals. The method was immunoSEQ multiplex PCR; TCRdb's version includes in-frame clones alone and lacks a portion of them. The sample yields around 2.5 million clones, approximately 93% seen once. Source material: naive CD4+ T cells from PBMCs. The subset is: CD45RA+ positively selected. This TCR was sampled from a man in his late teens or twenties in good health. Some clones in this sample may be carry-over from other donors' samples.

CDR3 sequence reads: CASSLMGGRWETQYF. DNA for the CDR3: TGTGCCAGCAGCTTGATGGGCGGGAGGTGGGAGACCCAGTACTTC. J is TRBJ2-5 and V is TRBV7-3; TRBD2 matches 8 bases. V shed 3 bases, J shed 5 bases, and the junction held 8 bases outside the gene matches. The CDR3 covers 15 residues. Germline CDR1 reads SGHTA; CDR2 reads FQGTGA. Full variable domain (outside the CDR3, taken from reference TRBV7-3 and TRBJ2-5): GAGVSQTPSNKVTEKGKYVELRCDPISGHTALYWYRQSLGQGPEFLIYFQGTGAADDSGLPNDRFFAVRPEGSVSTLKIQRTERGDSAVYLCASSLMGGRWETQYFGPGTRLLVL.